This T cell receptor (beta chain) is drawn from a study of shared clonotypes between healthy human individuals. General study points: The study sampled only blood, and tissue repertoires likely differ.

As to this clone: Antigen: not known.

Naive CD8 isolation took CD45RO-negative cells positively selected for CCR7 and excluded terminally differentiated effector memory CD45RA+ cells. The junction had 12 bases not matched to a gene; V was cut back by 10 bases and J by 9 bases. The CDR3 extends over 13 amino acids. Germline loops: CDR1 SNHLY, CDR2 FYNNEI. This was a deep-level run. Method: immunoSEQ multiplex PCR; TCRdb's copy keeps in-frame clones and lacks some. The table lists about 2 million clones, approximately 94% of them singletons. Sequenced input: naive CD8+ T cells sorted from blood. The clonotype comes from a man aged 18 to 29 in good health. J is TRBJ2-1 and V is TRBV2; 7 bases agree with TRBD2. In nucleotides, the CDR3 is TGTGCCAACATCGTCCCTGGGGGGGGTGAGCAGTTCTTC. Translating it yields CANIVPGGGEQFF. Filled out from reference TRBV2 and TRBJ2-1, the complete variable domain reads EPEVTQTPSHQVTQMGQEVILRCVPISNHLYFYWYRQILGQKVEFLVSFYNNEISEKSEIFDDQFSVERPDGSNFTLKIRSTKLEDSAMYFCANIVPGGGEQFFGPGTRLTVL.